This T cell receptor (beta chain) was observed in a study of cytomegalovirus exposure and HLA in healthy donors. A word on this clone: Its specificity is not known. At one of its ends the junction is not consistent with the germline gene, which may arise from a read error.

Regarding the study as a whole: Most observed TCR sequences were rare, whereas some public TCRs were detected in many donors.

It was with 60 Vbeta and 13 Jbeta primers that the PCR ran. Repertoires were generated with immunoSEQ multiplex PCR, while TCRdb's copy carries only in-frame clones and drops some. The sample lists about 160,000 clones, 70% to 90% seen once, with under 2% in the top ten. Sequencing used PBMCs. This receptor was taken from a woman younger than 30 in good health and CMV-seronegative.

CDR3 in DNA: TGTGCCAGCAGTTTGGGGACTAGCGGGAGTGATTTCACATATACGCAGTATTTT. Translated: CASSLGTSGSDFTYTQYF. The chain employs TRBV28 and TRBJ2-3, with 14 bases lining up with TRBD2. CDR3 length: 18 residues. Germline values: CDR1 MDHEN, CDR2 SYDVKM.